This T cell receptor (beta chain) was recovered during a study of T-cell reconstitution after alpha-beta-depleted transplantation in children. Study results and caveats: Most T-cell counts and diversity one year after the transplant came from T cells that were newly produced.

This CDR3 spans 18 amino acids. The library targeted TCRbeta and was prepared with unique molecular identifiers. TCRdb ran MiXCR on the PCR reads and lists one entry per CDR3 protein. The table records tens of thousands of distinct CDR3 sequences, 11% to 15% of them present only once. On this clonotype: Its antigen remains unidentified.

The chain carries TRBV21-1 and TRBJ2-3; TRBD2 reflects the table's D call only, with no check against the DNA. TRBV21-1 is deemed a pseudogene. The sequence was collected from a male patient between 2 and 10 years old who had a stem cell transplant for acute lymphoblastic leukemia, so the T cells may come from the graft donor. The specimen comprised PBMCs, mostly from graft donor cells, sampled 180 days after TCRalphabeta/CD19-depleted stem cell transplant. The CDR3 nucleotides read TGTGCCAGCAGCAAAAAAAGCGGACTAGCGGGACTCACAGATACGCAGTATTTT. Protein: CASSKKSGLAGLTDTQYF.